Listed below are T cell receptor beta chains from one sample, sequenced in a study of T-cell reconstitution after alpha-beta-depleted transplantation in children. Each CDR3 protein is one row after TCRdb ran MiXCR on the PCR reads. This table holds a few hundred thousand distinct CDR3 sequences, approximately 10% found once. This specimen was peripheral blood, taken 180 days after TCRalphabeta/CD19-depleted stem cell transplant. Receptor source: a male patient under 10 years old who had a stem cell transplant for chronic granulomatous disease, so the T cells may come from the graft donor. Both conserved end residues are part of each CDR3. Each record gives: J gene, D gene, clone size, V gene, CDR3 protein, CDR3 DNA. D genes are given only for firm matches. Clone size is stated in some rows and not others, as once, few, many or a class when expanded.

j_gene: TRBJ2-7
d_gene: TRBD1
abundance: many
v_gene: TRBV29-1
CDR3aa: CSGGQARYDQQYF
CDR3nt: TGCAGCGGGGGACAGGCCCGCTACGATCAGCAGTACTTC

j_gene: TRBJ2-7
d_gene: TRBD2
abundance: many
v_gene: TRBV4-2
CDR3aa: CASSQEPGLAGRDEQYF
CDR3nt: TGTGCCAGCAGCCAAGAACCGGGACTAGCGGGACGGGACGAGCAGTACTTC

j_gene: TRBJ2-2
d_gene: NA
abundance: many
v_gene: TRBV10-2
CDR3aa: CASRFTGSGELFF
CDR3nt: TGCGCCAGCAGGTTCACAGGGTCCGGGGAGCTGTTTTTT

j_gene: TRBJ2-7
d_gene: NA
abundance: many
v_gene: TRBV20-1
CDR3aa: CSARDLREQYF
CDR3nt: TGCAGTGCTAGAGATCTTCGGGAGCAGTACTTC

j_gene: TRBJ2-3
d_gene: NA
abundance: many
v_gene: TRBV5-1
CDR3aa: CASRLTDTQYF
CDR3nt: TGCGCCAGCCGCCTAACGGATACGCAGTATTTT

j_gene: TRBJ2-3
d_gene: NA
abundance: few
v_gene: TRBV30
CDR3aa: CAWSVHPLDTQYF
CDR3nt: TGTGCCTGGAGTGTACACCCCCTAGATACGCAGTATTTT

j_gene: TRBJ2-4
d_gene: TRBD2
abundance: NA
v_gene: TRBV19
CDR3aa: CASSIVQIIAGRNIQYF
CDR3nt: TGTGCCAGTAGTATAGTTCAGATAATAGCGGGGCGGAACATTCAGTACTTC

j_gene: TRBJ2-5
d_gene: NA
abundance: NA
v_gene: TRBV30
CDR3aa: CAWSGVRETQYF
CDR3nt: TGTGCCTGGAGTGGGGTAAGGGAGACCCAGTACTTC

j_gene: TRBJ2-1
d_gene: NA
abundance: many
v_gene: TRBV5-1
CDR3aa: CASSFETGVANEQFF
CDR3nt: TGCGCCAGCAGCTTTGAAACGGGAGTGGCGAATGAGCAGTTCTTC

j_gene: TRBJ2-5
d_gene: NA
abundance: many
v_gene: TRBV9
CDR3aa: CASSPEGGRTEETQYF
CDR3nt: TGTGCCAGCAGCCCTGAGGGGGGCCGGACGGAAGAGACCCAGTACTTC

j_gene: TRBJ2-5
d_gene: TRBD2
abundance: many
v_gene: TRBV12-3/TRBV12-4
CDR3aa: CASSAGTRETQYF
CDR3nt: TGTGCCAGCAGCGCCGGGACTAGAGAGACCCAGTACTTC

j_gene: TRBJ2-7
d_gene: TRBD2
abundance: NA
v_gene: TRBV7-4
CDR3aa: CASCPPPTSGSSYEQYF
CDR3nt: TGTGCCTCCTGCCCCCCCCCGACTAGCGGGAGCTCCTACGAGCAGTACTTC

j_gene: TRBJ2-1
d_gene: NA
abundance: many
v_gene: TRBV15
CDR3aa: CATSKDPRNEQFF
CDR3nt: TGTGCCACCAGCAAAGACCCCAGGAATGAGCAGTTCTTC

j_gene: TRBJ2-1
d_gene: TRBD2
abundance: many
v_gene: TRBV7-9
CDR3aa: CASSPHQAGASYNEQFF
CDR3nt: TGTGCCAGCAGCCCTCACCAAGCGGGAGCCTCCTACAATGAGCAGTTCTTC

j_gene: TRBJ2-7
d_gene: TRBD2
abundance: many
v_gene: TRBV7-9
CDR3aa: CASSFLAGGPNEQYF
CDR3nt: TGTGCCAGCAGTTTTCTAGCGGGGGGGCCCAACGAGCAGTACTTC

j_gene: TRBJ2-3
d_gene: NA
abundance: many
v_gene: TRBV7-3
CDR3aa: CASSLVPGTDTQYF
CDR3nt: TGTGCCAGCAGCTTAGTGCCCGGCACAGATACGCAGTATTTT

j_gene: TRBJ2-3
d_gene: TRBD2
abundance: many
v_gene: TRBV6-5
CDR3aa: CASRLLAGGPDTQYF
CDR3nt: TGTGCCAGCAGGTTACTAGCGGGAGGGCCAGATACGCAGTATTTT

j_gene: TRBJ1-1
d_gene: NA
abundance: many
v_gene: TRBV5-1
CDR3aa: CASSLTEDSEAFF
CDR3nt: TGCGCCAGCAGCTTGACGGAGGACTCTGAAGCTTTCTTT

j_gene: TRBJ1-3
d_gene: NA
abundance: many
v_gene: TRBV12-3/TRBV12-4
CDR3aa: CASSFRVRQPRNTIYF
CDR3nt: TGTGCCAGCAGTTTTCGTGTTAGACAACCTCGAAACACCATATATTTT

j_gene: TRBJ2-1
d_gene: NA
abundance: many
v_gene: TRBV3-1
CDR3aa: CASSQEGSRVYNEQFF
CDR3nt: TGTGCCAGCAGCCAAGAAGGGTCTAGAGTCTACAATGAGCAGTTCTTC

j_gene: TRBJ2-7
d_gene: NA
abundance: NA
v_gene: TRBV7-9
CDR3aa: CASSSDSTWSSYEQYF
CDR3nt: TGTGCCAGCAGCTCCGATTCCACATGGAGCTCCTACGAGCAGTACTTC

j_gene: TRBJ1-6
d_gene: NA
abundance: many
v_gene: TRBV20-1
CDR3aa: CSASQGGSPLHF
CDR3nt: TGCAGTGCTAGTCAGGGTGGTTCACCCCTCCACTTT

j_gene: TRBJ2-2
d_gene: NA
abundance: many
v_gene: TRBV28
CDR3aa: CASSLFPSGELFF
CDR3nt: TGTGCCAGCAGTTTATTCCCATCCGGGGAGCTGTTTTTT

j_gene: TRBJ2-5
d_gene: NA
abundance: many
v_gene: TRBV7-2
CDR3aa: CASSLGARGHETQYF
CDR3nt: TGTGCCAGCAGCTTAGGGGCTCGGGGGCATGAGACCCAGTACTTC